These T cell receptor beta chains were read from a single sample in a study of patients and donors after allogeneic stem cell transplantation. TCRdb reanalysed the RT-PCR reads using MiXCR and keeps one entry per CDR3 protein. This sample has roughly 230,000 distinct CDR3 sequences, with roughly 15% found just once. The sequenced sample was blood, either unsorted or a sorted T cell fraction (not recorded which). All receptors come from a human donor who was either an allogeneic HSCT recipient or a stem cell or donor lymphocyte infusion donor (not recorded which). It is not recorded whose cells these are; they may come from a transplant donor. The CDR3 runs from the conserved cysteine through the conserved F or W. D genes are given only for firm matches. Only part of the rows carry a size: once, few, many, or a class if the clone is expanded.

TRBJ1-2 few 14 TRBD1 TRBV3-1 TGTGCCAGCCGTAGAACTAACAGGGGAGATGGCTACACCTTC CASRRTNRGDGYTF
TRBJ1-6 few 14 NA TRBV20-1 TGCAGTGCTAGAGGCGGAGGGGAAAATTCACCCCTCCACTTT CSARGGGENSPLHF
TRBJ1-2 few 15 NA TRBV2 TGTGCCAGCAGCACAACCGGGCCTCAGGCTTTTCGCTACACCTTC CASSTTGPQAFRYTF
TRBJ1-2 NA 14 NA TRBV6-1 TGTGCCACTAGTGACCCGGCAGGAGTTTATGGCTACACCTTC CATSDPAGVYGYTF
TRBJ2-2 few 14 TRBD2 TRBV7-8 TGTGCCAGCAGCTTAGCTCTAGCGGCCGGGGAGCTGTTTTTT CASSLALAAGELFF
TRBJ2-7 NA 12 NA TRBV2 TGTGCCAGCAGGCCGGTTGGCTACGAGCAGTACTTC CASRPVGYEQYF
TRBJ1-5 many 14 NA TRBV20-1 TGCAGTGCTAACGACCGGGGAGGGTTGCAGCCCCAGCATTTT CSANDRGGLQPQHF
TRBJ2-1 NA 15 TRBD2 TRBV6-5 TGTGCCAGCAGTTACTCGTTTCTGCTAGCGGGAGAGCAGTTCTTC CASSYSFLLAGEQFF
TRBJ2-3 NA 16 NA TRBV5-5 TGTGCCAGCAGCAAGGTCACACAGGGTAGCACAGATACGCAGTATTTT CASSKVTQGSTDTQYF
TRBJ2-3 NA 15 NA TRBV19 TGTGCCAGTACCTCGGACGGGTTCGGCACAGATACGCAGTATTTT CASTSDGFGTDTQYF
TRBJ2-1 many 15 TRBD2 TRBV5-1 TGCGCCAGCAACCCCGGACTAGCGGGGATTTATGAGCAGTTCTTC CASNPGLAGIYEQFF
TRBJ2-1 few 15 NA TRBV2 TGTGCCAGCAGTCTAGGAAGGGGTAGACCGAATGAGCAGTTCTTC CASSLGRGRPNEQFF
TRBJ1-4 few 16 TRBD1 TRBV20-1 TGCAGTGCTAGCCCAAACGGGAGGGGGCGCGTACAAAAACTGTTTTTT CSASPNGRGRVQKLFF
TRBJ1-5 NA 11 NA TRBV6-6 TGTGCCGGGGGGGGGACTCAGCCCCAGCATTTT CAGGGTQPQHF
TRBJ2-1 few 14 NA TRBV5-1 TGCGCCAGCAGCCGGGGGGCTAGCGTCGTCGAGCAGTTCTTC CASSRGASVVEQFF
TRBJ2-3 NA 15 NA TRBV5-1 TGCGCCAGCAGCTTGAATGTAGGGCGCACAGATACGCAGTATTTT CASSLNVGRTDTQYF
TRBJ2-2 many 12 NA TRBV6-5 TGTGCCAGCAGCCATAACACCGGGGAGCTGTTTTTT CASSHNTGELFF
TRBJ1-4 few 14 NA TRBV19 TGTGCCAGTAGTCGAACCTCCGCTAATGAAAAACTGTTTTTT CASSRTSANEKLFF
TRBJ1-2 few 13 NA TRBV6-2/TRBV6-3 TGTGCCAGCAGTTTCCGTGGGCCCGGTGGCTACACCTTC CASSFRGPGGYTF
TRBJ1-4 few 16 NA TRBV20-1 TGCAGTGCCGCGTTGACACCTCGGACGGCTAATGAAAAACTGTTTTTT CSAALTPRTANEKLFF
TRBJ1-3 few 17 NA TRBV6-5 TGTGCCAGCAGTTCATCCGGGACGGGACTCTCTGGAAACACCATATATTTT CASSSSGTGLSGNTIYF
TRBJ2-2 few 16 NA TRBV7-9 TGTGCCAGCAGCTCTTACGGGGCTAGCGTCACCGGGGAGCTGTTTTTT CASSSYGASVTGELFF
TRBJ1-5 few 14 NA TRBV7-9 TGTGCCAGCAGTTCCTCAGGGGTGACTCAGCCCCAGCATTTT CASSSSGVTQPQHF
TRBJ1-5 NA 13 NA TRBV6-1 TGTGCCAGCGCCCTCGGGGGCAATCAGCCCCAGCATTTT CASALGGNQPQHF
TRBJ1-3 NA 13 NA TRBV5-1 TGCGCCAGCAGCTTAAACGTTGGAAACACCATATATTTT CASSLNVGNTIYF
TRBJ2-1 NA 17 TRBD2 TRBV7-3 TGTGCCAGCAGCTTAACGTTCCAGCGGGGTGGGTCCAATGAGCAGTTCTTC CASSLTFQRGGSNEQFF
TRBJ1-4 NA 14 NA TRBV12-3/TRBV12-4 TGTGCCAGCAGCCGGCGGGGGACGGCTGAAAAACTGTTTTTT CASSRRGTAEKLFF
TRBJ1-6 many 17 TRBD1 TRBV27 TGTGCCAGCAGTTTCGCCTTCGGGACAGCAGGCGGATCACCCCTCCACTTT CASSFAFGTAGGSPLHF
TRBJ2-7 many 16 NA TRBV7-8 TGTGCCAGCAGCGGCCGCGGGACTTTTAGCTCCTACGAGCAGTACTTC CASSGRGTFSSYEQYF
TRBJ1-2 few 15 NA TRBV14 TGTGCCAGCAGCCAAGTCCAGGGAGCTAACTATGGCTACACCTTC CASSQVQGANYGYTF
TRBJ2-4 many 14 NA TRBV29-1 TGCAGCGTGCGACAGAACTTAGCCAAAAACATTCAGTACTTC CSVRQNLAKNIQYF
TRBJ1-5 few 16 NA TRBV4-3 TGCGCCAGCAGCCAAGATCGCGCAGGGTCCGGCCAGCCCCAGCATTTT CASSQDRAGSGQPQHF
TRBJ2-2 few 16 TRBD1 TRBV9 TGTGCCAGCAGCGTACAGGGACAGGGGGCCACCGGGGAGCTGTTTTTT CASSVQGQGATGELFF
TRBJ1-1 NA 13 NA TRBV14 TGTGCCAGCAGTAGAATGAGGAACACTGAAGCTTTCTTT CASSRMRNTEAFF
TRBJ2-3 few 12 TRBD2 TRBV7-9 TGTGCCCCCGGGGGGACCGCAGATACGCAGTATTTT CAPGGTADTQYF
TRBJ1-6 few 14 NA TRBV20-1 TGCAGTGCTAGAGACGGCAGGGACCATTCACCCCTCCACTTT CSARDGRDHSPLHF
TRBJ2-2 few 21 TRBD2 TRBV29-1 TGCAGCGTTGAAGATGAGTTAGCGGGAGGGAAAGGGTTCGCGAACACCGGGGAGCTGTTTTTT CSVEDELAGGKGFANTGELFF
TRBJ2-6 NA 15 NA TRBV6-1 TGTGCCAGCAGTGAAGACAGCTCTGGGGCCAACGTCCTGACTTTC CASSEDSSGANVLTF
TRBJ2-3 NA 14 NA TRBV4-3 TGCGCCAGCAGCCAAGCCGACAGCACAGATACGCAGTATTTT CASSQADSTDTQYF
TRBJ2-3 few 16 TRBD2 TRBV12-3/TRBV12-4 TGTGCCAGCAGTCTGCCTAGCGGGAGTTCGGTAGATACGCAGTATTTT CASSLPSGSSVDTQYF
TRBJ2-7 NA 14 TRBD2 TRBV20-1 TGCAGTGCTTCTCTAGCGGATTTCACCTACGAGCAGTACTTC CSASLADFTYEQYF
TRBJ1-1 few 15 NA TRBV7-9 TGTGCCAGCAGCTTACGGGCAGGGATGAACACTGAAGCTTTCTTT CASSLRAGMNTEAFF
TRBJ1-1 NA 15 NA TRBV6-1 TGTGCCAGCAGTGAAACGGGACTCCCGAACACTGAAGCTTTCTTT CASSETGLPNTEAFF
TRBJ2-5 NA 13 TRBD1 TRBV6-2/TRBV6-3 TGTGCCAGCAGCCAGGGGGCCGAAGAGACCCAGTACTTC CASSQGAEETQYF
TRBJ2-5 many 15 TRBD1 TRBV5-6 TGTGCCAGCAGCAAGACAGGGCTTGGTGAGGAGACCCAGTACTTC CASSKTGLGEETQYF
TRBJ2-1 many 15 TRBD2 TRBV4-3 TGCGCCAGCAGCCAAGACAGCGGGGGTTACAATGAGCAGTTCTTC CASSQDSGGYNEQFF
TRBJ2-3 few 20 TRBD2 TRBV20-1 TGCAGTGCTAGCCCGGTACACGGGACTAGCGGGGATCCTAGCACAGATACGCAGTATTTT CSASPVHGTSGDPSTDTQYF
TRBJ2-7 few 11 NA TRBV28 TGTGCCAGCACCCTACGCTACGAGCAGTACTTC CASTLRYEQYF
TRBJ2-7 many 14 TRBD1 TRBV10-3 TGTGCCATCGACCGGGACAGTGACCCCTACGAGCAGTACTTC CAIDRDSDPYEQYF